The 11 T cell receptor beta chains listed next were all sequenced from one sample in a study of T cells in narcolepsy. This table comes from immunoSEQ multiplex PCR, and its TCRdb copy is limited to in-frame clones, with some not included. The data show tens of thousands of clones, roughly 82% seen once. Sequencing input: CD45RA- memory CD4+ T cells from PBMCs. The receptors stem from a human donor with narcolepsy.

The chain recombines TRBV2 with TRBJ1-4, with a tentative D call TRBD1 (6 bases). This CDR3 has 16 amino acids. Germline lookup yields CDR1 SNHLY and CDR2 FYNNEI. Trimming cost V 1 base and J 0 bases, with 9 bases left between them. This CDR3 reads CASSEGTVTTNEKLFF. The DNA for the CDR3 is TGTGCCAGCAGTGAAGGGACAGTGACAACTAATGAAAAACTGTTTTTT.

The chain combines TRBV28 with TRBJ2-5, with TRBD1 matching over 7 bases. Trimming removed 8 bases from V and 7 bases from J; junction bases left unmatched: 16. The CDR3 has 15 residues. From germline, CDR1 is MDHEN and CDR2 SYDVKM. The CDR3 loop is CASSNPAGTVGTQYF. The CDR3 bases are TGTGCCAGCTCCAACCCTGCCGGGACAGTCGGGACCCAGTACTTC.

The CDR3: CASTRNSGNTIYF. CDR3 DNA: TGTGCCAGCACCAGAAACTCTGGAAACACCATATATTTT. The chain has TRBV18 and TRBJ1-3; unclear D gene. Germline-derived CDR1 and CDR2 are KGHSH and LQKENI. V was clipped by 8 bases and J by 0 bases, with 8 bases between them. This CDR3 region has 13 residues. The full variable domain, in which reference TRBV18 and TRBJ1-3 provide the parts outside the CDR3, is NAGVMQNPRHLVRRRGQEARLRCSPMKGHSHVYWYRQLPEEGLKFMVYLQKENIIDESGMPKERFSAEFPKEGPSILRIQQVVRGDSAAYFCASTRNSGNTIYFGEGSWLTVV.

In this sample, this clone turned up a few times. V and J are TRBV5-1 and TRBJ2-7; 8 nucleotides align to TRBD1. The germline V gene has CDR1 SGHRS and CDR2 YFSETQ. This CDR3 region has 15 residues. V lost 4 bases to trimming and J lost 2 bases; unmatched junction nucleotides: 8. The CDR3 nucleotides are TGCGCCAGCAGCCCCGGGACAGGAGAACCCTACGAGCAGTACTTC. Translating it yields CASSPGTGEPYEQYF.

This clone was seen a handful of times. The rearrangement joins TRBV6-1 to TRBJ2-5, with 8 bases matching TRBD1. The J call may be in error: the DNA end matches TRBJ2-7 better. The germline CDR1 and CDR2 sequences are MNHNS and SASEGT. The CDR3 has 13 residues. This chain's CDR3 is CASRATGAHEQYF. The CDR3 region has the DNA TGTGCCAGCAGAGCGACAGGGGCCCACGAGCAGTACTTC.

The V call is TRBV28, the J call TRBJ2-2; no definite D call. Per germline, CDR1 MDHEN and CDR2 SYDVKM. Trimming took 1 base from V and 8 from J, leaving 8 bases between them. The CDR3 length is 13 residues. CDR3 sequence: CASSLFRSGELFF. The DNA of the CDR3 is TGTGCCAGCAGTTTATTTCGATCGGGGGAGCTGTTTTTT.

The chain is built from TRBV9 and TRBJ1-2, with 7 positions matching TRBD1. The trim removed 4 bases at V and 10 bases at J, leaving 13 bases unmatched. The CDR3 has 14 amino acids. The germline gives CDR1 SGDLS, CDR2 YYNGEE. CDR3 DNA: TGTGCCAGCAGCCCCCCAGACAGGGCGTTCGTCTACACCTTC. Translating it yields CASSPPDRAFVYTF.

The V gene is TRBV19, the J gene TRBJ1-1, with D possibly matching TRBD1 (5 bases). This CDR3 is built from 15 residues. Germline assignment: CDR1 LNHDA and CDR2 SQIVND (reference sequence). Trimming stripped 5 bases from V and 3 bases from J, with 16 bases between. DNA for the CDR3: TGTGCCAGTAGTGCTGCCCCAGGGTCGGACACTGAAGCTTTCTTT. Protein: CASSAAPGSDTEAFF.

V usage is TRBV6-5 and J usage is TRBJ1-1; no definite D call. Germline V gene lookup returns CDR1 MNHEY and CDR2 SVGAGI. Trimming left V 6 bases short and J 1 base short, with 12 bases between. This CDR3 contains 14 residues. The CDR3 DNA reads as TGTGCCAGCAGCCCTGAGTGGGGGAACACTGAAGCTTTCTTT. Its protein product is CASSPEWGNTEAFF.

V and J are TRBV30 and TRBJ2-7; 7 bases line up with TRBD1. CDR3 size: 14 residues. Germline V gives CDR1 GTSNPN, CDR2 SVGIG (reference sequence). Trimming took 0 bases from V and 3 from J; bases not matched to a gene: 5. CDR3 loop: CAWSVRAGGYEQYF. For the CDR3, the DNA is TGTGCCTGGAGTGTACGGGCAGGGGGCTACGAGCAGTACTTC.

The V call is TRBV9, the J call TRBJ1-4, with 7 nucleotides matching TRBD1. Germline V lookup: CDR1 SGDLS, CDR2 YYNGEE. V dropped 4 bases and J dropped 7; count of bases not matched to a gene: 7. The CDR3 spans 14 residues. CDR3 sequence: CASSNYRGGEKLFF. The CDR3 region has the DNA TGTGCCAGCAGCAACTACAGGGGTGGTGAAAAACTGTTTTTT.